A single sample is the source of the 18 T cell receptor beta chains below, sequenced in a study of blood T cells in healthy people across ages. With a J-beta primer mix and a sample-barcoded 5' primer, a second PCR ran about 6 to 11 cycles. TCRdb reprocessed the 5' RACE reads with MiXCR, giving one entry per CDR3 protein. The data hold 550,000 to 650,000 distinct CDR3 sequences, with about a quarter observed a single time. The sample was also reused in another study, on T cells of mothers and their children.

The sequencing input was blood. All receptors come from a boy younger than 10 in good health.

This sequence joins TRBV3-1 and TRBJ2-4; D possibly uses TRBD1 or TRBD2 (5 bases each). Trimming shortened V by 5 bases and J by 3 bases, and 23 bases separated the two germline ends. Germline V gene lookup returns CDR1 LGHDT and CDR2 YNNKEL (reference sequence). CDR3 size: 18 residues. The chain's CDR3 is CASSSTAAENRGKNIQYF. As DNA, the CDR3 is TGTGCCAGCAGCTCTACAGCGGCGGAAAATAGGGGCAAAAACATTCAGTACTTC.

The chain has TRBV5-5 and TRBJ2-7, with D tentatively TRBD2 (5 bases). The CDR3 has 14 residues. Between the trimmed V and J ends, which lost 2 bases and 3 bases, there was a span of 12 bases. CDR1 and CDR2 from the germline V gene are SGHKS and YYEKEE (reference sequence). CDR3 in amino acids: CASSFSSEGYEQYF. The CDR3 DNA reads TGTGCCAGCAGCTTTAGTAGCGAAGGCTACGAGCAGTACTTC.

In this sample, this clonotype turned up a few times. The chain uses TRBV25-1 and TRBJ1-4; the D gene is possibly TRBD1 (5 bases). Looked up from germline, CDR1 is MGHDK and CDR2 is SYGVNS. The CDR3 is 16 residues long. V shed 3 bases and J shed 0 bases, with 11 bases lying between them. CDR3 sequence (DNA): TGTGCCAGCAGTGAGTTGGGGCCTGCAACTAATGAAAAACTGTTTTTT. It encodes CASSELGPATNEKLFF.

V usage is TRBV4-1 and J usage is TRBJ2-4; D is unclear. V gave up 1 base and J gave up 2 bases, with 15 bases separating them. Germline CDR1 reads MGHRA; CDR2 reads YSYEKL. The CDR3 spans 17 residues. The CDR3 sequence is CASSQAEPPQSKNIQYF. The CDR3 DNA sequence: TGCGCCAGCAGCCAAGCGGAGCCGCCCCAATCCAAAAACATTCAGTACTTC.

This clonotype turned up a few times. An end of the junction does not agree with germline; a read error may underlie this. This chain links TRBV4-3 with TRBJ2-5; D could derive from TRBD1 or TRBD2 (5 bases each). Germline V gives CDR1 LGHNA, CDR2 YSLEER. The CDR3 spans 15 residues. This CDR3 is CASSQSRGRQEAQYF. CDR3 DNA sequence: TGCGCCAGCAGCCAGTCTAGGGGACGTCAAGAGGCCCAGTACTTC.

This clonotype was observed a few times. The chain carries TRBV12-3 or TRBV12-4 and TRBJ2-7; 8 bases agree with TRBD1. The CDR3 is 14 amino acids. V shed 8 bases and J 2 bases; nucleotides not matched to a gene: 8. CDR3 nucleotide sequence: TGTGCCAGCGGGCGACAGGGGACAACCTACGAGCAGTACTTC. Its protein product is CASGRQGTTYEQYF.

This chain connects TRBV20-1 to TRBJ2-7, with no clear D. Trimming left V 5 bases short and J 3 bases short, with 8 bases between. Germline CDR1 DFQATT, CDR2 SNEGSKA (reference sequence). The CDR3 is 11 amino acids. The CDR3 loop reads CSAFWDYEQYF. In nucleotides, the CDR3 is TGCAGTGCTTTTTGGGACTACGAGCAGTACTTC.

V and J are TRBV28 and TRBJ2-5, with D possibly being TRBD1 (6 bases). V lost 1 base and J lost 1, with 10 bases in between. The CDR3 sequence is 15 residues long. Germline-derived CDR1 and CDR2 are MDHEN and SYDVKM. In DNA form, the CDR3 reads TGTGCCAGCAGTTTATTACAGGGCAGCCAAGAGACCCAGTACTTC. This encodes CASSLLQGSQETQYF.

Comment on this clonotype: A junction boundary mismatches the germline segment, possibly from a read error. CDR3 in amino acids: CAWSTGTADTRYF. The DNA of the CDR3 is TGTGCCTGGAGCACCGGGACAGCAGATACGCGGTATTTT. The chain is built from TRBV30 and TRBJ2-3, with TRBD1 matching 7 bases. The CDR3 is made up of 13 amino acids. Germline CDR1 and CDR2: GTSNPN and SVGIG (reference sequence). Full variable domain (missing parts from reference TRBV30 and TRBJ2-3): SQTIHQWPATLVQPVGSPLSLECTVEGTSNPNLYWYRQAAGRGLQLLFYSVGIGQISSEVPQNLSASRPQDRQFILSSKKLLLSDSGFYLCAWSTGTADTRYFGPGTRLTVL.

This clonotype was recorded a few times. The J gene is TRBJ1-3, the V gene TRBV20-1, with D possibly matching TRBD1 (5 bases). V lost 6 bases and J lost 1, with 10 bases in between. The CDR3 extends over 13 amino acids. Germline V gene sequence: CDR1 DFQATT, CDR2 SNEGSKA (reference sequence). CDR3 nucleotide sequence: TGCAGTGCCCATGGGGGGTCTGGAAACACCATATATTTT. Translating gives CSAHGGSGNTIYF.

This clonotype has only a few counts. This chain uses TRBV2 with TRBJ2-3; 10 bases line up with TRBD2. J gave up 0 bases and V 4 bases, and 4 bases lay outside the gene matches. Germline CDR1 reads SNHLY; CDR2 reads FYNNEI. This CDR3 contains 16 residues. The CDR3 reads CASSAGTSASTDTQYF. DNA of the CDR3: TGTGCCAGCAGTGCGGGGACTAGCGCTAGCACAGATACGCAGTATTTT.

This chain joins TRBV9 and TRBJ2-1; D remains unclear. Trimming shortened V by 0 bases and J by 8 bases, and 15 bases separated the two germline ends. There are 15 residues in the CDR3. Germline CDR1 is SGDLS and CDR2 is YYNGEE. The CDR3 sequence is CASSVGGRSGDEQFF. For the CDR3, the DNA is TGTGCCAGCAGCGTAGGGGGTCGGAGTGGGGATGAGCAGTTCTTC.

The chain has TRBV6-6 and TRBJ1-6; D gene unclear. Trimming took off 3 bases at V and 4 bases at J, with 10 bases between the two ends. Germline V lookup: CDR1 MNHNY, CDR2 SVGAGI (reference sequence). The CDR3 has 15 residues. The CDR3, as DNA: TGTGCCAGCAGTTATCTTCAGAAATATAATTCACCCCTCCACTTT. This encodes CASSYLQKYNSPLHF.

This chain joins TRBV29-1 and TRBJ1-2; weak D call: TRBD1 (6 bases). The CDR3 is 13 residues long. V dropped 7 bases and J dropped 0 bases, with 12 bases sitting between them. Germline CDR1 SQVTM, CDR2 ANQGSEA. Here the CDR3 DNA reads TGCAGCGCCGACAGGTCGGCTAACTATGGCTACACCTTC. Its protein is CSADRSANYGYTF. Based on the CDR3 plus reference TRBV29-1 and TRBJ1-2, the full variable domain is SAVISQKPSRDICQRGTSLTIQCQVDSQVTMMFWYRQQPGQSLTLIATANQGSEATYESGFVIDKFPISRPNLTFSTLTVSNMSPEDSSIYLCSADRSANYGYTFGSGTRLTVV.

This clonotype was observed a few times. The chain has TRBV7-2 and TRBJ2-5; D gene uncertain. Near its end, the DNA agrees better with TRBJ2-7, so the J call may be wrong. CDR3 length equals 14 residues. The germline CDR1 and CDR2 sequences are SGHTA and FQGNSA. The CDR3 loop is CASSPTAGRYEQYF. The CDR3 nucleotides are TGTGCCAGCAGCCCAACGGCAGGAAGGTACGAGCAGTACTTC.

This chain uses TRBV5-4 with TRBJ2-7, with D possibly being TRBD1 (5 bases). Germline V gene data show CDR1 as SGHNT and CDR2 as YYREEE (reference sequence). Deletions cut 3 bases from V and 5 bases from J, with 12 bases between. CDR3 size: 13 residues. CDR3 bases: TGTGCCAGCAGCTGGACCAGGGTCCACGAGCAGTACTTC. This codes for CASSWTRVHEQYF.

The chain joins TRBV12-3 or TRBV12-4 to TRBJ1-2, with D hard to call. Trimming took 6 bases from V and 8 from J, leaving 25 bases between them. This CDR3 contains 16 residues. Here the CDR3 DNA reads TGTGCCAGCAGCACCGGGTCGAAAGGGCCTTTAGGCGGCTACACCTTC. This translates into CASSTGSKGPLGGYTF.

The V call is TRBV6-6, the J call TRBJ2-6, with no clear D. The germline V and J ends were trimmed by 7 bases and 0 bases, with 13 bases remaining between them. Germline values: CDR1 MNHNY, CDR2 SVGAGI (reference sequence). The CDR3 is made up of 16 amino acids. The DNA of the CDR3 is TGTGCCAGCAACACACCAGGAGTCTCTGGGGCCAACGTCCTGACTTTC. Its protein is CASNTPGVSGANVLTF.